This T cell receptor beta chain is from a study of blood T cell repertoires in COVID-19. Turning to the study itself: COVID-19 samples from acute and convalescent phases originated in the United States, Italy and Spain. T cells, B-cell-depleted T cells, or PBMCs provided the cDNA or gDNA that served as material.

CDR1 is MNHNS, CDR2 SASEGT, per germline. The trim removed 4 bases at V and 2 bases at J, leaving 4 bases unmatched. The CDR3 length is 16 residues. Per the authors' pipeline: Reference gene primers were amplified, and this amplification served to estimate nucleated cell counts. TCRdb's copy holds only in-frame clones and misses some; the assay was immunoSEQ multiplex PCR. V, J and clone size are taken as reported in that table, and D and trimming were inferred from the DNA itself. The table includes some 80,000 clones, 80% detected once. This clone was counted only a few times. The receptor's source is a woman between 40 and 50 years old with active or convalescent COVID-19. V and J are TRBV6-1 and TRBJ2-3, with 12 bases matching TRBD1. What was sequenced was peripheral blood. CDR3 bases: TGTGCCAGCAGTGTCGGGGACAGGGGGCTCACAGATACGCAGTATTTT. It specifies CASSVGDRGLTDTQYF.